Shown below are 18 T cell receptor beta chains from a single sample sequenced in a study of T cell repertoires in cytomegalovirus infection. TCRdb analysed the reads with MiXCR anew, one entry per CDR3 protein. The repertoire consists of 250,000 to 300,000 distinct CDR3 sequences, with roughly 21% occurring once and the leading ten covering roughly a fifth. Their specific antigens are unknown. The sample was cultured PBMCs, taken from culture after CMV antigen stimulation. The source of these receptors is a human donor in good health (CMV status not recorded). Some clones in this sample may be carry-over from other donors' samples.

The chain combines TRBV7-3 with TRBJ1-1, with D perhaps matching TRBD1 (6 bases). V shed 3 bases and J shed 0 bases, with 11 bases lying between them. Germline V lookup: CDR1 SGHTA, CDR2 FQGTGA. There are 15 residues in the CDR3. This CDR3 is CASSFVGDMNTEAFF. The CDR3 nucleotides are TGTGCCAGCAGCTTTGTAGGGGACATGAACACTGAAGCTTTCTTT.

The chain joins TRBV28 to TRBJ1-1; D is unclear. The CDR3 runs to 14 residues. The germline V and J ends were trimmed by 3 bases and 4 bases, with 12 bases remaining between them. CDR1 MDHEN and CDR2 SYDVKM come from the germline V gene. In DNA form, the CDR3 reads TGTGCCAGCAGTTTCGACGGGAGGACCACTGAAGCTTTCTTT. It specifies CASSFDGRTTEAFF.

This clonotype was seen a handful of times. The chain couples TRBV27 to TRBJ2-7; the D is unclear. The CDR3 length is 14 residues. CDR1 and CDR2 from the germline V gene are MNHEY and SMNVEV (reference sequence). With 6 bases removed from V and 1 base from J, the gap between germline ends came to 13 bases. The CDR3 nucleotides read TGTGCCAGCAGGCCCACGGGCGGATCCTACGAGCAGTACGTC. It encodes CASRPTGGSYEQYV.

This clonotype was found a few times. The chain couples TRBV7-3 to TRBJ1-1; D is possibly TRBD1 (6 bases). Germline lookup yields CDR1 SGHTA and CDR2 FQGTGA. Trimming cost V 1 base and J 3 bases, with 9 bases left between them. This CDR3 is built from 14 residues. CDR3 loop: CASSLRTADTEAFF. The DNA of the CDR3 is TGTGCCAGCAGCTTAAGGACAGCAGACACTGAAGCTTTCTTT. The full variable domain, with the rest looked up from reference TRBV7-3 and TRBJ1-1, is GAGVSQTPSNKVTEKGKYVELRCDPISGHTALYWYRQSLGQGPEFLIYFQGTGAADDSGLPNDRFFAVRPEGSVSTLKIQRTERGDSAVYLCASSLRTADTEAFFGQGTRLTVV.

This clonotype has a handful of counts. The rearrangement joins TRBV7-8 to TRBJ2-7; D gene uncertain. Between the trimmed V and J ends, which lost 1 base and 3 bases, there was a span of 7 bases. Per the germline V gene, CDR1 is SGHVS and CDR2 is FQNEAQ. The CDR3 runs to 13 residues. The CDR3 here is CASSLVLYYEQYV. CDR3 sequence (DNA): TGTGCCAGCAGCTTAGTACTATACTACGAGCAGTACGTC.

The gene calls are TRBV30 and TRBJ1-3; no definite D call. From germline, CDR1 is GTSNPN and CDR2 SVGIG (reference sequence). V lost 4 bases and J 4 bases, leaving 11 bases between the germline ends. The CDR3 has 13 amino acids. CDR3 in DNA: TGTGCCTGGACTCTCACTGTCGGAAACACCATATATTTT. Its translation is CAWTLTVGNTIYF.

The genes are TRBV9 and TRBJ2-6; no clear D. The CDR3 runs 15 residues. Per germline, CDR1 SGDLS and CDR2 YYNGEE. Trimming removed 3 bases at V and 0 bases at J, with 7 bases between. The CDR3, as DNA: TGTGCCAGCAGCGGGCACAACTCTGGGGCCAACGTCCTGACTTTC. Protein sequence: CASSGHNSGANVLTF. The complete variable domain, with remaining parts taken from reference TRBV9 and TRBJ2-6, reads DSGVTQTPKHLITATGQRVTLRCSPRSGDLSVYWYQQSLDQGLQFLIQYYNGEERAKGNILERFSAQQFPDLHSELNLSSLELGDSALYFCASSGHNSGANVLTFGAGSRLTVL.

This clonotype has more than one count but fewer than ten. The V and J genes are TRBV7-2 and TRBJ2-4; perhaps D is TRBD1 or TRBD2 (5 bases each). V lost 5 bases and J 9 bases, leaving 14 bases between the germline ends. CDR1 and CDR2 (germline): SGHTA, FQGNSA. CDR3 length: 13 amino acids. The CDR3 DNA is TGTGCCAGCAGCATGCGGAGGACAAGCATTCAGTACTTC. The encoded protein is CASSMRRTSIQYF.

The gene calls are TRBV11-2 and TRBJ2-2; D not certain. The germline CDR1 and CDR2 sequences are SGHAT and FQNNGV. This CDR3 has 15 amino acids. The V and J ends lost 5 bases and 5 bases respectively, with 15 bases between them. Written as DNA, the CDR3 is TGTGCCAGCAGCCTCAACGGACCGTCAACCGGGGAGCTGTTTTTT. It yields the protein CASSLNGPSTGELFF.

There are a few counts of this clonotype. The genes are TRBV29-1 and TRBJ1-2; D uncertain. CDR3 size: 13 residues. Germline V CDR1 and CDR2: SQVTM, ANQGSEA. Trimming took off 3 bases at V and 4 bases at J, with 12 bases between the two ends. CDR3 DNA sequence: TGCAGCGTTGATTCGGTGGGTGCCTATGGCTACACCTTC. This gives the protein CSVDSVGAYGYTF.

V gene TRBV11-2 combines with J gene TRBJ1-1; possible D gene TRBD1, 6 bases. The length of the CDR3 is 13 residues. The germline V gene has CDR1 SGHAT and CDR2 FQNNGV. V was trimmed by 5 bases and J by 3 bases, leaving 10 bases between them. As DNA, the CDR3 is TGTGCCAGCAGCCCCACAGGGTACACTGAAGCTTTCTTT. The encoded protein is CASSPTGYTEAFF.

V and J are TRBV27 and TRBJ2-1, with 10 bases identical to TRBD2. The CDR3 is made up of 15 amino acids. Losses at the gene ends were 1 base for V and 8 bases for J; bases not matched to a gene: 5. Germline assignment: CDR1 MNHEY and CDR2 SMNVEV (reference sequence). The CDR3 DNA reads as TGTGCCAGCAGTTTATTGGGACTAGCGTTGGATGAGCAGTTCTTC. Its translation is CASSLLGLALDEQFF.

Ten or more counts support this clonotype. V usage is TRBV7-2 and J usage is TRBJ2-1, with D tentatively TRBD2 (6 bases). CDR1 and CDR2 from the germline V gene are SGHTA and FQGNSA. Trimming removed 5 bases at V and 9 bases at J, with 11 bases between. The CDR3 has 12 amino acids. The CDR3 region is CASSPTSAEQFF. CDR3 coding DNA: TGTGCCAGCAGCCCGACTAGTGCTGAGCAGTTCTTC.

This clonotype came up a few times. The chain has TRBV7-2 and TRBJ2-1; D is uncertain. CDR1 is SGHTA and CDR2 is FQGNSA in the germline V gene. CDR3 size: 15 residues. Trimming took off 1 base at V and 4 bases at J, with 11 bases between the two ends. The CDR3, as DNA: TGTGCCAGCAGCTTAGGGGCCCACGCGTACAATGAGCAGTTCTTC. Its translation is CASSLGAHAYNEQFF.

The sample holds a few counts of this clonotype. The chain is built from TRBV18 and TRBJ2-7; D perhaps matches TRBD1 (5 bases). Trimming pared 1 base from V and 12 bases from J, leaving 22 bases between. CDR1 and CDR2 (germline): KGHSH, LQKENI. The CDR3 extends over 15 amino acids. CDR3 sequence (DNA): TGTGCCAGCTCACCACGCGAGACAGCGCTTCCGGATGTGTACTTC. Amino acids: CASSPRETALPDVYF.

As DNA, the CDR3 is TGTGCTAGTGCCGATATTTTGGTGGCTGAAGCTTTCTTT. Amino acids: CASADILVAEAFF. J is TRBJ1-1 and V is TRBV12-5; D gene uncertain. The germline V gene encodes CDR1 LGHNT and CDR2 FRNRAP. The V end lost 7 bases, the J end lost 6 bases, and 15 bases lay between the germline ends. The CDR3 has 13 residues.

V usage is TRBV10-3 and J usage is TRBJ2-7; 10 nucleotides align to TRBD2. The CDR3 runs 15 residues. J gave up 4 bases and V 0 bases, and 3 bases lay outside the gene matches. Per the germline V gene, CDR1 is ENHRY and CDR2 is SYGVKD. The CDR3 DNA reads as TGTGCCATCAGTGAGTCGCCTAGCGGGAGATACGAGCAGTACTTC. Protein product: CAISESPSGRYEQYF.

This clonotype was counted a few times. The CDR3 region is CASSQGPGTRETQYF. CDR3 DNA sequence: TGCGCCAGCAGCCAAGGTCCCGGGACTAGAGAGACCCAGTACTTC. The chain carries TRBV4-3 and TRBJ2-5; 8 bases match TRBD2. J was trimmed by 4 bases and V by 1 base; bases with no gene match: 5. CDR3 size: 15 residues. Germline assignment: CDR1 LGHNA and CDR2 YSLEER.